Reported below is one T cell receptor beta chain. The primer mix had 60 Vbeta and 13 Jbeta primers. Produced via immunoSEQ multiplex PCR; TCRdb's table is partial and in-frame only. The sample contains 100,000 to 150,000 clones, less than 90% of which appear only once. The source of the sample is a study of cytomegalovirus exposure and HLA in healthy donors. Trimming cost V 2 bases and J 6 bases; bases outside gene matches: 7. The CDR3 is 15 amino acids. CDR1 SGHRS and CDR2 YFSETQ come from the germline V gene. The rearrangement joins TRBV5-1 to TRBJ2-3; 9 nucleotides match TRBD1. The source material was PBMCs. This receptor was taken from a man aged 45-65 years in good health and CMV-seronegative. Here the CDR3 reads CASSLQGAGEDTQYF. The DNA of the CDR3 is TGCGCCAGCAGCTTACAGGGGGCCGGGGAGGATACGCAGTATTTT.